Included here is one T cell receptor beta chain sequence, with context. V lost 1 base and J lost 3; bases outside the gene matches: 12. The CDR3 spans 17 residues. The germline gives CDR1 SGHTS, CDR2 YDEGEE. These data originate in a study of cytomegalovirus exposure and HLA in healthy donors. The PCR was carried out with 60 Vbeta primers and 13 Jbeta primers. Clones were sequenced by immunoSEQ multiplex PCR, and TCRdb holds only the in-frame ones, with some missing. The sample consists of about 81,000 clones, 77% of them appearing once. The rearrangement uses TRBV5-8 and TRBJ1-2; 7 positions agree with TRBD1. The sequenced material came from PBMCs. The TCR comes from a man between 45 and 60 years old in good health and CMV-seropositive. The CDR3 loop reads CASSLSPPGQLYYGYTF. In DNA form, the CDR3 reads TGTGCCAGCAGCTTGTCACCCCCGGGACAGTTATACTATGGCTACACCTTC.